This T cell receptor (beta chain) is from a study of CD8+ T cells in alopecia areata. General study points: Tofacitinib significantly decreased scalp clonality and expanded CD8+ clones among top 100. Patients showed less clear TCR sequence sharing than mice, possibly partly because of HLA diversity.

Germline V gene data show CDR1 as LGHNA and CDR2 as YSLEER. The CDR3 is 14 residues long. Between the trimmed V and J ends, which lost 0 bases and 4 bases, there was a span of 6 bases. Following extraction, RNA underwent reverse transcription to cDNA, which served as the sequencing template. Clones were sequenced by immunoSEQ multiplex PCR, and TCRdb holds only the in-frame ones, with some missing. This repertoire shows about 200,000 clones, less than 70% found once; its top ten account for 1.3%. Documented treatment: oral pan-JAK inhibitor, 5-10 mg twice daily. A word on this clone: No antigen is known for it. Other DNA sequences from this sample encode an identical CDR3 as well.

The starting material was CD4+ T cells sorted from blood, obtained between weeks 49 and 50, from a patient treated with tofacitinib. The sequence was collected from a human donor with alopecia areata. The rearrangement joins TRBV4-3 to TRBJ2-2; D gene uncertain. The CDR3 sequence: CASSQDWGTGELFF. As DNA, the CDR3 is TGCGCCAGCAGCCAAGATTGGGGCACCGGGGAGCTGTTTTTT.